Reported below is one T cell receptor beta chain. Antigen unknown. CDR3 length: 15 residues. Trimming took 3 bases from V and 6 from J; bases not matched to a gene: 10. Germline V CDR1 and CDR2: SGHAT, FQNNGV. The data are from a study of T cell responses to AZD1222 COVID-19 vaccine. Across the study: Timing groups of about 4 and about 12 weeks for second doses were pooled. Findings and caveats of the study: There were vaccine-associated CD4 TCRs across spike, dominant at 160-218 and 743-854.

The repertoire was sequenced with immunoSEQ multiplex PCR; TCRdb's copy has only in-frame clones and lacks some. The sample shows approximately 100,000 clones, 91% of them seen only once. The sequencing here drew on peripheral blood, taken on day 0 of AZD1222 vaccination. This receptor was identified in an adult in good health. The chain carries TRBV11-2 and TRBJ1-2, with 7 bases fitting TRBD1. The CDR3 sequence: CASSFSGGLGDGYTF. Written as DNA, the CDR3 is TGTGCCAGCAGCTTCTCAGGGGGGCTGGGGGATGGCTACACCTTC.